The 15 T cell receptor beta chains given below trace back to one sample, sequenced in a study of T cell responses to AZD1222 COVID-19 vaccine. Measured with immunoSEQ multiplex PCR; TCRdb has only the in-frame clones, and not every one. The table records approximately 90,000 clones, approximately 89% of them present only once. This specimen was peripheral blood, taken on day 0 of AZD1222 vaccination. Source of these receptors: an adult in good health.

The sample holds one count of this clone. This sequence joins TRBV18 and TRBJ1-1; D call uncertain. CDR1 KGHSH and CDR2 LQKENI come from the germline V gene. Trimming shortened V by 2 bases and J by 3 bases, and 7 bases separated the two germline ends. This CDR3 region has 13 residues. CDR3 in amino acids: CASSPNSYTEAFF. In DNA, the CDR3 is TGTGCCAGCTCACCAAACAGCTACACTGAAGCTTTCTTT.

This clone was observed a handful of times. The chain recombines TRBV7-2 with TRBJ2-1; maybe TRBD1 (5 bases). Trimming took 4 bases from V and 7 from J, leaving 29 bases between them. The CDR3 runs 19 residues. CDR1 is SGHTA, CDR2 FQGNSA, per germline. The CDR3 DNA reads as TGTGCCAGCAGCTCCGCAGGGTACGAAGTCTATCGTTTTAGGAATGAGCAGTTCTTC. It translates to CASSSAGYEVYRFRNEQFF.

V gene TRBV2 combines with J gene TRBJ1-5; 11 nucleotides align to TRBD1. The V gene end was trimmed by 5 bases and the J gene end by 2 bases; junction bases not matched to a gene: 11. Germline V gene data show CDR1 as SNHLY and CDR2 as FYNNEI. The length of the CDR3 is 18 residues. As DNA, the CDR3 is TGTGCCAGCAGTCACAGGACAGGGGGCCGTACTGGCAATCAGCCCCAGCATTTT. It yields the protein CASSHRTGGRTGNQPQHF.

This clone was counted between two and nine times. This chain links TRBV7-2 with TRBJ1-5, with TRBD1 matching over 11 bases. V shed 4 bases, J shed 1 base, and the junction held 9 bases outside the gene matches. The CDR3 sequence is 18 residues long. The germline V gene has CDR1 SGHTA and CDR2 FQGNSA. The CDR3 protein is CASSYRTGGARSNQPQHF. For the CDR3, the DNA is TGTGCCAGCAGCTACAGGACAGGGGGCGCGAGGAGCAATCAGCCCCAGCATTTT.

The chain has TRBV28 and TRBJ2-7, with 9 nucleotides matching TRBD1. The germline CDR1 and CDR2 sequences are MDHEN and SYDVKM. After removal of 4 bases from V and 0 bases from J, the junction contained 4 bases not matched to a gene. This CDR3 comprises 15 residues. CDR3 DNA: TGTGCCAGCAGTTCACAGGGGGCGAGCTCCTACGAGCAGTACTTC. Translation gives CASSSQGASSYEQYF. Using reference TRBV28 and TRBJ2-7 for the parts outside the CDR3, the full variable domain is DVKVTQSSRYLVKRTGEKVFLECVQDMDHENMFWYRQDPGLGLRLIYFSYDVKMKEKGDIPEGYSVSREKKERFSLILESASTNQTSMYLCASSSQGASSYEQYFGPGTRLTVT.

This chain joins TRBV15 and TRBJ2-7, with unresolved D. Trimming removed 5 bases at V and 0 bases at J, with 14 bases between. The CDR3 contains 15 residues. The germline gives CDR1 LNHNV, CDR2 YYDKDF (reference sequence). The CDR3 DNA sequence: TGTGCCACCAGCTCTTTCGGACCGCCCTCCTACGAGCAGTACTTC. Protein sequence: CATSSFGPPSYEQYF.

This clone was detected a few times. The rearrangement uses TRBV5-6 and TRBJ2-7; D gene unclear. Trimming cost V 0 bases and J 2 bases, with 6 bases left between them. The CDR3 runs 13 residues. Per the germline V gene, CDR1 is SGHDT and CDR2 is YYEEEE. The CDR3 here is CASSLAVTYEQYF. CDR3 DNA: TGTGCCAGCAGCTTGGCGGTTACCTACGAGCAGTACTTC.

CDR3: CASRTGGTDTQYF. CDR3 bases: TGTGCCAGCAGAACAGGGGGCACAGATACGCAGTATTTT. The chain uses TRBV13 and TRBJ2-3; TRBD1 matches at 7 bases. The CDR3 totals 13 residues. Trimming removed 6 bases from V and 1 base from J; junction bases left unmatched: 1. Per germline, CDR1 PRHDT and CDR2 FYEKMQ (reference sequence).

This clone was detected only a few times. The chain recombines TRBV7-3 with TRBJ1-2; 7 bases agree with TRBD1. Germline values: CDR1 SGHTA, CDR2 FQGTGA. The CDR3 contains 13 residues. V shed 3 bases and J 4 bases; nucleotides not matched to a gene: 2. The CDR3 region has the DNA TGTGCCAGCAGCTTGGGGACAGTCTATGGCTACACCTTC. This translates into CASSLGTVYGYTF.

The rearrangement links TRBV2 to TRBJ2-2; 11 nucleotides line up with TRBD1. Looked up from germline, CDR1 is SNHLY and CDR2 is FYNNEI. The CDR3 is 15 residues long. V lost 7 bases and J lost 8; bases outside the gene matches: 9. CDR3 sequence: CASNHPGQGEGELFF. In DNA form, the CDR3 reads TGTGCCAGCAATCACCCGGGACAGGGGGAAGGGGAGCTGTTTTTT.

The V gene is TRBV27, the J gene TRBJ1-5, with D perhaps matching TRBD1 (5 bases). This CDR3 comprises 13 residues. CDR1 and CDR2 from the germline V gene are MNHEY and SMNVEV (reference sequence). The V end was cut by 8 bases, the J end by 5 bases, with 13 bases between. In DNA, the CDR3 is TGTGCCAGCTCCTCGGGGGGATATCAGCCCCAGCATTTT. Translated, it gives CASSSGGYQPQHF.

The chain uses TRBV12-3 or TRBV12-4 and TRBJ1-1; no clear D. With 5 bases removed from V and 11 bases from J, the gap between germline ends came to 12 bases. The CDR3 loop spans 11 amino acids. For the CDR3, the DNA is TGTGCCAGCAGTACCGAGGGTAGGGCTTTCTTT. Protein: CASSTEGRAFF.

This chain joins TRBV14 and TRBJ2-1, with D perhaps TRBD1 (6 bases). With 1 base removed from V and 10 bases from J, the gap between germline ends came to 17 bases. This CDR3 is built from 15 residues. CDR1 is SGHDN, CDR2 FVKESK, per germline. CDR3 residues: CASSQGLNLRGEQFF. CDR3 bases: TGTGCCAGCAGCCAAGGACTCAACTTGAGGGGGGAGCAGTTCTTC.

This rearrangement joins TRBV28 to TRBJ1-2, with D possibly matching TRBD1 (5 bases). V lost 6 bases and J 4 bases, leaving 18 bases between the germline ends. Germline V gene lookup returns CDR1 MDHEN and CDR2 SYDVKM. This CDR3 has 15 amino acids. CDR3 in amino acids: CASSPPGRVSYGYTF. CDR3 coding DNA: TGTGCCAGCAGCCCACCTGGCAGGGTGAGCTATGGCTACACCTTC.

This clone was observed a few times. The chain carries TRBV6-5 and TRBJ2-5; D possibly corresponds to TRBD2 (5 bases). V lost 4 bases, J lost 4 bases, and 16 bases lay in between. Germline-derived CDR1 and CDR2 are MNHEY and SVGAGI. The CDR3 totals 15 residues. DNA for the CDR3: TGTGCCAGCAGTTCCCAGACGGGGAGTCGAGAGACCCAGTACTTC. Protein: CASSSQTGSRETQYF.